This TCR beta chain came from a study of cytomegalovirus exposure and HLA in healthy donors. This CDR3 has 15 residues. Between the trimmed V and J ends, which lost 4 bases and 6 bases, there was a span of 16 bases. CDR1 is LGHNA and CDR2 is YNFKEQ in the germline V gene. PCR was performed using 60 Vbeta and 13 Jbeta primers. Some clones are missing from TCRdb's copy, which holds only in-frame ones; the method was immunoSEQ multiplex PCR. In the table there are over 200,000 clones, about 84% of which are singletons. This clone was counted once. This sequence was found in a human donor in good health. The chain recombines TRBV4-2 with TRBJ2-1; D might be TRBD1 (6 bases). The source material was PBMCs. The CDR3 sequence: CASSLFSGTINEQFF. The CDR3 DNA follows: TGTGCCAGCAGCCTCTTTTCCGGGACAATCAATGAGCAGTTCTTC.